This T cell receptor (beta chain) came from a study of T cell repertoires in cytomegalovirus infection. Study-wide context: Matching HLA type and CMV infection were both indicated by public TCR beta signatures. Study results and caveats: Ex vivo responses were dominated by HLA-C-restricted CMV-specific TCR beta clonotypes.

There are a few counts of this clonotype. The antigen is not known. The germline CDR1 and CDR2 sequences are LGHNT and FRNRAP. V was pared by 2 bases and J by 5 bases, with 5 bases of the junction left unmatched. The CDR3 is 16 amino acids. TCRdb reprocessed the reads with MiXCR, giving one entry per CDR3 protein. In the table there are some 350,000 distinct CDR3 sequences, less than 20% of which are singletons. The sample taken for sequencing was PBMCs. The chain employs TRBV12-5 and TRBJ2-5; 13 bases are a match to TRBD2. The TCR comes from a human donor in good health (CMV status not recorded). Some clones in this sample may be carry-over from other donors' samples. The CDR3 DNA follows: TGTGCTAGTGGTTTGTCACTAGCGGGGGGGCCCGAGACCCAGTACTTC. Amino acid sequence: CASGLSLAGGPETQYF.